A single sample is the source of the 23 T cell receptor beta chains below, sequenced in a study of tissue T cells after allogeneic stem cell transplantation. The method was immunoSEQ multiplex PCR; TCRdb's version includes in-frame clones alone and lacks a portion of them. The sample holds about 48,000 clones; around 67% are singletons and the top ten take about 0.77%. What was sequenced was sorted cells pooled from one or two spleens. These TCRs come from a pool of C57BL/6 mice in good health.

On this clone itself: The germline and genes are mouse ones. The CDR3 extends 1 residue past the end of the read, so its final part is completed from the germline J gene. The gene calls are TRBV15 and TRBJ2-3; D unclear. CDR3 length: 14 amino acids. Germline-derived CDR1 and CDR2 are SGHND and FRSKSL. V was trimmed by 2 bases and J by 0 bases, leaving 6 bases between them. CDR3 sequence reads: CASSLQASAETLYF. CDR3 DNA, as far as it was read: TGTGCCAGCAGTTTACAGGCTAGTGCAGAAACGCTGTAT. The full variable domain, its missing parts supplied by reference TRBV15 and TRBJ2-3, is DAGVTQTPRHEVAEKGQTIILKCEPVSGHNDLFWYRQTKIQGLELLSYFRSKSLMEDGGAFKDRFKAEMLNSSFSTLKIQPTEPKDSAVYLCASSLQASAETLYFGSGTRLTVL.

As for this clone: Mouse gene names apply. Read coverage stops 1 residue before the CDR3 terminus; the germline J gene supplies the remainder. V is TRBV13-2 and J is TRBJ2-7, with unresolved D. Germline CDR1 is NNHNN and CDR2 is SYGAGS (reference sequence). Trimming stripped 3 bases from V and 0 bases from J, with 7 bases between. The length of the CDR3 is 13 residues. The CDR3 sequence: CASGVRSSYEQYF. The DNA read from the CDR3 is TGTGCCAGCGGTGTCAGGAGCTCCTATGAACAGTAC.

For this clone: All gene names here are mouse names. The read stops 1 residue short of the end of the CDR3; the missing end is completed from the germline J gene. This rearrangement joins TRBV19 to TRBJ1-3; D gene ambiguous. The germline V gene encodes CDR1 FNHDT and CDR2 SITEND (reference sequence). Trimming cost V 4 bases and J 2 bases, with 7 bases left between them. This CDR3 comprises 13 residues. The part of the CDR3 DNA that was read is TGTGCCAGCAGTGGTCAGGCTGGAAATACGCTCTAT. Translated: CASSGQAGNTLY. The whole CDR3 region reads CASSGQAGNTLYF.

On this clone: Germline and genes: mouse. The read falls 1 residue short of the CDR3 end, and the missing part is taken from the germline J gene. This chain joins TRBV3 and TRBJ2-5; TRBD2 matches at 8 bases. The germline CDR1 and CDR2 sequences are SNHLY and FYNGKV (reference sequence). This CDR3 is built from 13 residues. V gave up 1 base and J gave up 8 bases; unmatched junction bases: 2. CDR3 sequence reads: CASSLGGGGTQYF. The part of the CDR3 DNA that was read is TGTGCCAGCAGCTTAGGGGGGGGCGGCACCCAGTAC. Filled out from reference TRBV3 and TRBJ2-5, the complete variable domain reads GPKVLQIPSHQIIDMGQMVTLNCDPVSNHLYFYWYKQILGQQMEFLVNFYNGKVMEKSKLFKDQFSVERPDGSYFTLKIQPTALEDSAVYFCASSLGGGGTQYFGPGTRLLVL.

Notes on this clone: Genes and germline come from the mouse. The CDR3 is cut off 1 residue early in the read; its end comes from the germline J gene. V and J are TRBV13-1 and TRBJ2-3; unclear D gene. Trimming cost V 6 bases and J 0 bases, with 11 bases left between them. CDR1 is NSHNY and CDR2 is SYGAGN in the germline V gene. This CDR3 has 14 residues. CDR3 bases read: TGTGCCAGCAAAAGACAAACTAGTGCAGAAACGCTGTAT. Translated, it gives CASKRQTSAETLY. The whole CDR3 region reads CASKRQTSAETLYF.

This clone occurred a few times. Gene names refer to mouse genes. CDR3 DNA, as far as it was read: TGTGCCAGCAGTCTGTCTGAGAAAGGGGGAGAACAGTAC. Amino acid sequence: CASSLSEKGGEQY. The whole CDR3 sequence reads CASSLSEKGGEQYF. V and J are TRBV24 and TRBJ2-7, with a tentative D call TRBD1 (6 bases). The CDR3 is cut off 1 residue early in the read; its end comes from the germline J gene. Germline V CDR1 and CDR2: KGHTA, FRNEEI. CDR3 size: 14 residues. Trimming shortened V by 1 base and J by 7 bases, and 14 bases separated the two germline ends.

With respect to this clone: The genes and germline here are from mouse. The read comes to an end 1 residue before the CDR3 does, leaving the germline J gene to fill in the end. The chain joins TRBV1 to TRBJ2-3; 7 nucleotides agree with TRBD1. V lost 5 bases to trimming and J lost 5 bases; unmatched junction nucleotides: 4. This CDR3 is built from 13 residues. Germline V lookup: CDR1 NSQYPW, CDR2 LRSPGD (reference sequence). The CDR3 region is CTCSQGDEETLYF. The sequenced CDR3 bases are TGCACCTGCAGTCAGGGGGATGAAGAAACGCTGTAT.

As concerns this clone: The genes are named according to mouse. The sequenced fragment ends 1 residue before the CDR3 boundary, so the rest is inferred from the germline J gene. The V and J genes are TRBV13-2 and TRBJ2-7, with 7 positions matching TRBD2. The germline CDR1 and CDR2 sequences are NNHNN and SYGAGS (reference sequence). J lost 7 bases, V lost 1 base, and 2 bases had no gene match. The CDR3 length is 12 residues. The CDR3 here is CASGDHWGEQYF. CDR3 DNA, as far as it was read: TGTGCCAGCGGTGATCACTGGGGAGAACAGTAC.

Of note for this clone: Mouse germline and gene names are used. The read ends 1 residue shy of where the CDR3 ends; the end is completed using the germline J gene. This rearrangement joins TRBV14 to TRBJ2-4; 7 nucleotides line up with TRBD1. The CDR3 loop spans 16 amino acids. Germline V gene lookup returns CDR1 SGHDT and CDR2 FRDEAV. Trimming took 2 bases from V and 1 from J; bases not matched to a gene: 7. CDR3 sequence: CASSLTGAKGQNTLYF. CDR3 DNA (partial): TGTGCCAGCAGTTTAACAGGGGCGAAGGGTCAAAACACCTTGTAC.

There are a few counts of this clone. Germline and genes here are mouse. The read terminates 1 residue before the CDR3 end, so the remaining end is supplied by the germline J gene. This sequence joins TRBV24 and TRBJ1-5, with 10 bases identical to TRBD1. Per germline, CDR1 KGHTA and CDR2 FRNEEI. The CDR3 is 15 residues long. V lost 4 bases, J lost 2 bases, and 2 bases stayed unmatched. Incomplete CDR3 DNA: TGTGCCAGCAGTCGGGGGACAGGGGACAACCAGGCTCCGCTT. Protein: CASSRGTGDNQAPL. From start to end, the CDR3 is CASSRGTGDNQAPLF.

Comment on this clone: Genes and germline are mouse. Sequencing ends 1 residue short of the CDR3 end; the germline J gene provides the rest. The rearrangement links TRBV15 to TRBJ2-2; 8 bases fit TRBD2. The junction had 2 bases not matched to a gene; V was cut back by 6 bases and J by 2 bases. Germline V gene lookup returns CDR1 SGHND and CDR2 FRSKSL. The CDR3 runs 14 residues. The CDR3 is CASRGLENTGQLYF. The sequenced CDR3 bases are TGTGCCAGCAGGGGACTGGAGAACACCGGGCAGCTCTAC.

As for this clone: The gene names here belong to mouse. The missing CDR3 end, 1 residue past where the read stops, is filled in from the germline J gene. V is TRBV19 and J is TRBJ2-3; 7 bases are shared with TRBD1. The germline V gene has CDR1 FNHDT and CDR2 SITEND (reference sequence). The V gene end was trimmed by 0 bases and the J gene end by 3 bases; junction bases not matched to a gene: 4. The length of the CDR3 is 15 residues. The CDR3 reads CASSIETGRAETLYF. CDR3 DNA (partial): TGTGCCAGCAGTATAGAGACAGGGAGGGCAGAAACGCTGTAT.

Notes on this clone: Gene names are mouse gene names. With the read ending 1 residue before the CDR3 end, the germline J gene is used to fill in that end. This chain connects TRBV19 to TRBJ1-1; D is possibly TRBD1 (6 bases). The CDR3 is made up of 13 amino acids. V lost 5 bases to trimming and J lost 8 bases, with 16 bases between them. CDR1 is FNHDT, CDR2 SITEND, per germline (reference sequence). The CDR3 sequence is CASSSSGEREVFF. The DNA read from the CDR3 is TGTGCCAGCAGCTCATCAGGGGAGAGGGAAGTCTTC. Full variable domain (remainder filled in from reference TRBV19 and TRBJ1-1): GGIITQTPKFLIGQEGQKLTLKCQQNFNHDTMYWYRQDSGKGLRLIYYSITENDLQKGDLSEGYDASREKKSSFSLTVTSAQKNEMAVFLCASSSSGEREVFFGKGTRLTVV.

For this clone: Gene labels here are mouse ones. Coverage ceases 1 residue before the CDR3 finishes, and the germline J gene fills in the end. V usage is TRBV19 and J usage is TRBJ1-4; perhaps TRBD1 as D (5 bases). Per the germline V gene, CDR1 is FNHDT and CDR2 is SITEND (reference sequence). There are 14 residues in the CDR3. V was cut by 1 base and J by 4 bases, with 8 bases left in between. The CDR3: CASSILGVNERLFF. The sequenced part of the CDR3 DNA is TGTGCCAGCAGTATACTAGGGGTCAACGAAAGATTATTT.

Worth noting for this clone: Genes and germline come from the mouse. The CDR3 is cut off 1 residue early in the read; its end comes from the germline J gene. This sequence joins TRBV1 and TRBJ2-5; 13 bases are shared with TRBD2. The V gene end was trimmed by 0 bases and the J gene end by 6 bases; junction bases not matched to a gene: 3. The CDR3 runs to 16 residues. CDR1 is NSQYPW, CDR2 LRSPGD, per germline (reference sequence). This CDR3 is CTCSAEDWGGADTQYF. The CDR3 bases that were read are TGCACCTGCAGTGCAGAGGACTGGGGGGGCGCGGACACCCAGTAC.

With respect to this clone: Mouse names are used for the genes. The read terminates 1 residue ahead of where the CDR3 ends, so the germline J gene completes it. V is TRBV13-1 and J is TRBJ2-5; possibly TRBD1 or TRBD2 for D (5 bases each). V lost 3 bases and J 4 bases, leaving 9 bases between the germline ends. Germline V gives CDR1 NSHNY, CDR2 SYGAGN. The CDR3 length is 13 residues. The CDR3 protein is CASSAGDEDTQYF. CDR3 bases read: TGTGCCAGCAGTGCGGGGGATGAAGACACCCAGTAC.

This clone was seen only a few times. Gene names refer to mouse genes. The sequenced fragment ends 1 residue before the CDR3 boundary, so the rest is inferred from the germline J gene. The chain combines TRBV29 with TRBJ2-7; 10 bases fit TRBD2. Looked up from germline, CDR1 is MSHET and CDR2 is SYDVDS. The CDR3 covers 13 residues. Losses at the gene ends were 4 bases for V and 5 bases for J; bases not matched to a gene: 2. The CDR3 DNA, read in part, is TGTGCTAGCAGTTCTGGGGGGGCCAATGAACAGTAC. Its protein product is CASSSGGANEQY. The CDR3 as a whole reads CASSSGGANEQYF.

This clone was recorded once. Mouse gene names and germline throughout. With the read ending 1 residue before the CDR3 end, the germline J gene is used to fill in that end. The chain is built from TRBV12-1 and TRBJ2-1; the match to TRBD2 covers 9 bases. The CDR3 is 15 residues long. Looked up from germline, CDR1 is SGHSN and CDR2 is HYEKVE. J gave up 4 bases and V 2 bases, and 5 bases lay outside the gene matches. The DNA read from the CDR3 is TGTGCCAGCTCTCCATCTGGGGGGGTTTATGCTGAGCAGTTC. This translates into CASSPSGGVYAEQF. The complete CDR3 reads CASSPSGGVYAEQFF.

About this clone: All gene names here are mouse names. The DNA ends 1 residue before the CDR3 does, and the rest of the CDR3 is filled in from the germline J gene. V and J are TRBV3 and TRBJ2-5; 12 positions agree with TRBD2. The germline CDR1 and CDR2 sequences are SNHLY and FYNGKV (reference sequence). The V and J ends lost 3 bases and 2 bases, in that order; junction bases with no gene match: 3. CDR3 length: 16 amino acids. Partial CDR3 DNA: TGTGCCAGCAGCTTGGGGACTGGGGGGATCCAAGACACCCAGTAC. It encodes CASSLGTGGIQDTQY. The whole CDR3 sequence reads CASSLGTGGIQDTQYF.

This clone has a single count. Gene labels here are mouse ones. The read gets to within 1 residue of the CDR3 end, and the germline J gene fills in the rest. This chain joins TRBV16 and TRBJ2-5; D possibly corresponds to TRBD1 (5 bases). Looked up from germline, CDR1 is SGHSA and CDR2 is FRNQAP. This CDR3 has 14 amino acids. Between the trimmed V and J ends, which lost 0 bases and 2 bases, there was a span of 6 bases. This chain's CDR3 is CASSLETVQDTQYF. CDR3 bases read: TGTGCAAGCAGCTTAGAGACAGTCCAAGACACCCAGTAC.

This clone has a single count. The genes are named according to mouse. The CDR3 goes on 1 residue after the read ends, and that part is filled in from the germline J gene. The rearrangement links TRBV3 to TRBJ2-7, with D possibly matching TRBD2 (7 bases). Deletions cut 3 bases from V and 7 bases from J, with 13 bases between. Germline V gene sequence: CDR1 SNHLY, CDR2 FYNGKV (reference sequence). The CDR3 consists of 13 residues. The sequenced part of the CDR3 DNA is TGTGCCAGCAGCTTCGGGGAGGGGGGGGAACAGTAC. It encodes CASSFGEGGEQY. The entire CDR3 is CASSFGEGGEQYF.

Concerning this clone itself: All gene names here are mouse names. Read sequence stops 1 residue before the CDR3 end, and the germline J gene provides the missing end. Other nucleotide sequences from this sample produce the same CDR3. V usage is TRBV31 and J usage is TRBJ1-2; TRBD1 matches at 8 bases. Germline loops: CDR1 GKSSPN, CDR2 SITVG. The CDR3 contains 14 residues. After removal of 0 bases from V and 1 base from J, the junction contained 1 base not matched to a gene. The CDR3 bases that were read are TGTGCCTGGAGTCTAGACAGGGGAAACTCCGACTACACC. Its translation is CAWSLDRGNSDYT. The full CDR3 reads CAWSLDRGNSDYTF. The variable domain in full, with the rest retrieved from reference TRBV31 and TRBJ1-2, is AQTIHQWPVAEIKAVGSPLSLGCTIKGKSSPNLYWYWQATGGTLQQLFYSITVGQVESVVQLNLSASRPKDDQFILSTEKLLLSHSGFYLCAWSLDRGNSDYTFGSGTRLLVI.

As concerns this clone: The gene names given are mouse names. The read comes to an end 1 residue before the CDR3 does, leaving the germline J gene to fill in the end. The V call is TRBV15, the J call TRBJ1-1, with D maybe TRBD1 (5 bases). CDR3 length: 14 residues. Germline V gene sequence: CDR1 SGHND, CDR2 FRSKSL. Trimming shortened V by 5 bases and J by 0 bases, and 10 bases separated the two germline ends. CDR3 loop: CASSRTSANTEVFF. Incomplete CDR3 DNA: TGTGCCAGCAGTCGGACAAGTGCAAACACAGAAGTCTTC.